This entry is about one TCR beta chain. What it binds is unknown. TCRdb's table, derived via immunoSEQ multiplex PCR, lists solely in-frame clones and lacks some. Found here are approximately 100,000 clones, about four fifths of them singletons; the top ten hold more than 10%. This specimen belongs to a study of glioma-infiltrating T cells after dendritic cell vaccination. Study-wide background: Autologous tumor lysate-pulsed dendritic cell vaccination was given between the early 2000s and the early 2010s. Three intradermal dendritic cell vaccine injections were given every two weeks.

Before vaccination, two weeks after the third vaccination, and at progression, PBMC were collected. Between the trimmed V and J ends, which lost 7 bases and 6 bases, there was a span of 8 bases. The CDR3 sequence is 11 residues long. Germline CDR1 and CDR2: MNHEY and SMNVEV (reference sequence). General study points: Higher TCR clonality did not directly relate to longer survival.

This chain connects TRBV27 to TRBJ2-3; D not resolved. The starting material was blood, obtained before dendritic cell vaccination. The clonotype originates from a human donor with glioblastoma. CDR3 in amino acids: CASKVVDTQYF. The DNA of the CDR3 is TGTGCCAGCAAAGTAGTGGATACGCAGTATTTT.